This TCR beta chain emerged from a study of blood T cell repertoires in COVID-19. All enrollees were about 18 to 90 years old and from some 24 US areas. Clones were sequenced by immunoSEQ multiplex PCR, and TCRdb holds only the in-frame ones, with some missing. The sample includes more than 100,000 clones, 80% to 85% of them seen just once. The receptor was derived from a woman aged 30 to 39 who had recovered from COVID-19. Material: PBMCs or T cells enriched from blood (not recorded which).

The CDR3 sequence: CASSQNPSGRSETQYF. CDR3 sequence (DNA): TGTGCCAGCAGCCAGAACCCTAGCGGGAGGAGTGAGACCCAGTACTTC. The chain couples TRBV4-2 to TRBJ2-5; 11 positions match TRBD2. CDR1 and CDR2 (germline): LGHNA, YNFKEQ. Trimming at V came to 3 bases and at J to 5 bases, leaving 8 bases not matched to a gene. This CDR3 is built from 16 residues.